The subject of this entry is one T cell receptor beta chain. These data come from a study of blood T cell repertoires in COVID-19. The overall study: Sample material is recorded as cDNA or gDNA derived from T cells, B-cell-depleted T cells, or PBMCs.

The ends lost 4 bases at V and 0 bases at J; junction bases unmatched: 3. CDR1 is MGHRA and CDR2 is YSYEKL in the germline V gene. The CDR3 runs to 16 residues. In the authors' methods: Counts of nucleated cells, estimated from reference gene primer amplification, were obtained. The method was immunoSEQ multiplex PCR; TCRdb's version includes in-frame clones alone and lacks a portion of them. Clone size and the V and J calls come from that table; the DNA yielded D and trimming. The table lists roughly 170,000 clones, 84% of them singletons. Sequencing was performed on peripheral blood. This chain links TRBV4-1 with TRBJ2-7; 13 positions agree with TRBD2. This TCR was sampled from a human donor in a cohort sampled during active COVID-19. CDR3 sequence: CASSRLAGGFSYEQYF. DNA for the CDR3: TGCGCCAGCAGCCGACTAGCGGGGGGCTTCTCCTACGAGCAGTACTTC.